One sample yielded the 18 T cell receptor beta chains listed below, sequenced in a study of CD8+ T cells in alopecia areata. Extraction of RNA preceded its reverse transcription into cDNA, which served as the sequencing template. Some clones are missing from TCRdb's copy, which holds only in-frame ones; the method was immunoSEQ multiplex PCR. The sample has over 150,000 clones, around three fifths seen once. The specimen was CD8+ T cells sorted from blood. The origin of the receptors is a human donor in good health.

The chain is built from TRBV15 and TRBJ2-7; D not resolved. CDR1 and CDR2 from the germline V gene are LNHNV and YYDKDF (reference sequence). V lost 4 bases and J 6 bases, leaving 7 bases between the germline ends. CDR3 length: 11 residues. CDR3 in amino acids: CATSTGGEQYF. CDR3 sequence (DNA): TGTGCCACCAGCACTGGTGGCGAGCAGTACTTC. The whole variable domain, filled in from reference TRBV15 and TRBJ2-7, reads DAMVIQNPRYQVTQFGKPVTLSCSQTLNHNVMYWYQQKSSQAPKLLFHYYDKDFNNEADTPDNFQSRRPNTSFCFLDIRSPGLGDTAMYLCATSTGGEQYFGPGTRLTVT.

The gene calls are TRBV4-1 and TRBJ2-1; perhaps D is TRBD1 or TRBD2 (5 bases each). The CDR3 totals 14 residues. Germline assignment: CDR1 MGHRA and CDR2 YSYEKL. The germline V and J ends were trimmed by 1 base and 8 bases, with 12 bases remaining between them. The CDR3 DNA follows: TGCGCCAGCAGCCAAGTCCACCGGGGCCATGAGCAGTTCTTC. Amino acid sequence: CASSQVHRGHEQFF.

J is TRBJ1-2 and V is TRBV4-1; D gene unclear. Trimming shortened V by 1 base and J by 3 bases, and 9 bases separated the two germline ends. Per germline, CDR1 MGHRA and CDR2 YSYEKL. The CDR3 runs to 14 residues. Here the CDR3 reads CASSQGRVDYGYTF. CDR3 nucleotide sequence: TGCGCCAGCAGCCAAGGCCGGGTGGACTATGGCTACACCTTC.

A note on this clone: The junction does not match germline at one end; this may be a read error. Other DNA sequences in this specimen translate into the identical CDR3. V and J are TRBV27 and TRBJ1-6; unclear D gene. Germline assignment: CDR1 MNHEY and CDR2 SMNVEV (reference sequence). This CDR3 has 13 residues. The CDR3 sequence: CASSLGGSSPLHF. CDR3 DNA: TGTGCCAGCAGCCTAGGCGGGTCTTCACCCCTCCATTTT.

J is TRBJ1-5 and V is TRBV2; no clear D. Germline V lookup: CDR1 SNHLY, CDR2 FYNNEI. This CDR3 is built from 14 residues. V lost 8 bases and J lost 7, with 18 bases in between. In nucleotides, the CDR3 is TGTGCCAGCGGTGTTGGGGAGCCACACCAGCCCCAGCATTTT. Translating gives CASGVGEPHQPQHF.

This clone was counted between two and nine times. The chain carries TRBV11-3 and TRBJ2-1; D not resolved. Per the germline V gene, CDR1 is SGHNT and CDR2 is YENEEA. Trimming took off 4 bases at V and 0 bases at J, with 10 bases between the two ends. The CDR3 runs 15 residues. The CDR3 region has the DNA TGTGCCAGCAGCTCAAGAGGAGCCTCCTACAATGAGCAGTTCTTC. Encoded protein: CASSSRGASYNEQFF.

This clone came up a few times. The V and J genes are TRBV4-1 and TRBJ2-3, with TRBD2 matching 10 bases. CDR3 length: 15 residues. Germline V CDR1 and CDR2: MGHRA, YSYEKL. The ends lost 1 base at V and 4 bases at J; junction bases unmatched: 2. In DNA, the CDR3 is TGCGCCAGCAGCCAAGGTGGGACTAGCGCAGATACGCAGTATTTT. Encoded protein: CASSQGGTSADTQYF.

The chain carries TRBV29-1 and TRBJ1-2; D is undetermined. This CDR3 contains 13 residues. The ends were cut back, 0 bases at V and 6 bases at J, with 11 bases in the middle. CDR1 SQVTM and CDR2 ANQGSEA come from the germline V gene. The CDR3 DNA sequence: TGCAGCGTTGAAGATTGGGGAACCCATGGCTACACCTTC. Protein sequence: CSVEDWGTHGYTF.

The V call is TRBV5-1, the J call TRBJ2-1, with D perhaps TRBD1 (6 bases). This CDR3 is built from 15 residues. Germline V gene lookup returns CDR1 SGHRS and CDR2 YFSETQ. Trimming pared 7 bases from V and 1 base from J, leaving 15 bases between. The CDR3 protein is CASGATGESYNEQFF. The CDR3 region has the DNA TGCGCCAGCGGAGCGACAGGTGAATCCTACAATGAGCAGTTCTTC. Variable domain in full (rest from reference TRBV5-1 and TRBJ2-1): KAGVTQTPRYLIKTRGQQVTLSCSPISGHRSVSWYQQTPGQGLQFLFEYFSETQRNKGNFPGRFSGRQFSNSRSEMNVSTLELGDSALYLCASGATGESYNEQFFGPGTRLTVL.

The chain recombines TRBV7-7 with TRBJ1-5; D is undetermined. Trimming took 5 bases from V and 5 from J, leaving 10 bases between them. Germline values: CDR1 SSHAT, CDR2 FNYEAQ (reference sequence). This CDR3 spans 13 amino acids. The CDR3 protein is CASSAAPDQPQHF. The CDR3 region has the DNA TGTGCCAGCAGCGCTGCGCCGGATCAGCCCCAGCATTTT. The whole variable domain, remainder taken from reference TRBV7-7 and TRBJ1-5, is GAGVSQSPRYKVTKRGQDVTLRCDPISSHATLYWYQQALGQGPEFLTYFNYEAQPDKSGLPSDRFSAERPEGSISTLTIQRTEQRDSAMYRCASSAAPDQPQHFGDGTRLSIL.

V and J are TRBV30 and TRBJ1-1; D call uncertain. Germline V lookup: CDR1 GTSNPN, CDR2 SVGIG (reference sequence). The CDR3 sequence is 13 residues long. The V and J ends lost 1 base and 10 bases respectively, with 16 bases between them. CDR3 amino acids: CAWSAQDLARAFF. The CDR3 DNA follows: TGTGCCTGGAGTGCCCAGGACCTGGCAAGAGCTTTCTTT.

This clone has just a few counts. This chain joins TRBV25-1 and TRBJ2-1; either TRBD1 or TRBD2 may fit D (5 bases each). The germline gives CDR1 MGHDK, CDR2 SYGVNS. The CDR3 sequence is 15 residues long. The ends were cut back, 3 bases at V and 5 bases at J, with 14 bases in the middle. In nucleotides, the CDR3 is TGTGCCAGCAGTGAGGCGGGCAGGGCAAACAATGAGCAGTTCTTC. Its protein product is CASSEAGRANNEQFF.

This chain links TRBV27 with TRBJ2-7; D is ambiguous. Between the trimmed V and J ends, which lost 5 bases and 4 bases, there was a span of 9 bases. Per the germline V gene, CDR1 is MNHEY and CDR2 is SMNVEV (reference sequence). The CDR3 is 12 amino acids. CDR3 loop: CASSPTNYEQYF. The CDR3 nucleotides are TGTGCCAGCAGTCCCACCAATTACGAGCAGTACTTC.

The chain joins TRBV4-1 to TRBJ1-2, with TRBD1 identical over 7 bases. This CDR3 is 15 amino acids long. The germline V gene encodes CDR1 MGHRA and CDR2 YSYEKL. Losses at the gene ends were 2 bases for V and 0 bases for J; bases not matched to a gene: 3. The CDR3 nucleotides read TGCGCCAGCAGCCAAAAACAGGGGTCTAACTATGGCTACACCTTC. This codes for CASSQKQGSNYGYTF.

The J gene is TRBJ2-4, the V gene TRBV6-5; possibly TRBD1 for D (6 bases). The CDR3 is 15 amino acids. Trimming shortened V by 5 bases and J by 8 bases, and 19 bases separated the two germline ends. Germline lookup yields CDR1 MNHEY and CDR2 SVGAGI. The CDR3, as DNA: TGTGCCAGCAGTCCCCGGGGTGGGTCAGGGGACATTCAGTACTTC. It specifies CASSPRGGSGDIQYF.

A remark on this clone: Other DNA sequences in the same sample also yield this CDR3. The chain recombines TRBV9 with TRBJ1-6, with no clear D. The CDR3 is 12 residues long. Germline lookup yields CDR1 SGDLS and CDR2 YYNGEE. V lost 0 bases and J lost 6, with 1 base in between. The CDR3, as DNA: TGTGCCAGCAGCGTAGGTAATTCACCCCTCCACTTT. Protein: CASSVGNSPLHF.

V and J are TRBV5-6 and TRBJ2-1; D gene unclear. CDR1 is SGHDT and CDR2 is YYEEEE in the germline V gene. Trimming cost V 0 bases and J 5 bases, with 6 bases left between them. CDR3 length: 13 amino acids. CDR3 protein: CASSLVTDNEQFF. CDR3 sequence (DNA): TGTGCCAGCAGCTTGGTGACGGACAATGAGCAGTTCTTC. The variable domain in full, completed from reference TRBV5-6 and TRBJ2-1, reads DAGVTQSPTHLIKTRGQQVTLRCSPKSGHDTVSWYQQALGQGPQFIFQYYEEEERQRGNFPDRFSGHQFPNYSSELNVNALLLGDSALYLCASSLVTDNEQFFGPGTRLTVL.

This chain connects TRBV19 to TRBJ1-5; D is unresolved. CDR1 and CDR2 from the germline V gene are LNHDA and SQIVND (reference sequence). The CDR3 contains 16 residues. V lost 5 bases to trimming and J lost 2 bases, with 16 bases between them. CDR3 sequence reads: CASSPPRAGGNQPQHF. Here the CDR3 DNA reads TGTGCCAGTAGTCCCCCACGGGCTGGAGGCAATCAGCCCCAGCATTTT. Filled out from reference TRBV19 and TRBJ1-5, the complete variable domain reads DGGITQSPKYLFRKEGQNVTLSCEQNLNHDAMYWYRQDPGQGLRLIYYSQIVNDFQKGDIAEGYSVSREKKESFPLTVTSAQKNPTAFYLCASSPPRAGGNQPQHFGDGTRLSIL.